The 20 T cell receptor beta chains below were found in one sample sequenced in a study of blood T cell repertoires in COVID-19. The assay was immunoSEQ multiplex PCR, and TCRdb's table has in-frame clones only and misses some. In the table there are roughly 200,000 clones, 75% to 95% of which are singletons. What was sequenced was peripheral blood. The receptor source for this set is a man aged 50 to 60 with acute or convalescent COVID-19.

V usage is TRBV27 and J usage is TRBJ1-4; tentatively, D is TRBD1 (5 bases). The V end lost 2 bases, the J end lost 2 bases, and 9 bases lay between the germline ends. CDR3 size: 15 residues. CDR1 MNHEY and CDR2 SMNVEV come from the germline V gene (reference sequence). The CDR3 region has the DNA TGTGCCAGCAGTTTAGGCAGGGCGACTAATGAAAAACTGTTTTTT. The encoded protein is CASSLGRATNEKLFF.

V usage is TRBV19 and J usage is TRBJ2-5, with 9 bases lining up with TRBD2. With 5 bases clipped from V and 2 bases from J, the junction kept 9 bases outside the gene matches. The germline CDR1 and CDR2 sequences are LNHDA and SQIVND (reference sequence). This CDR3 spans 16 amino acids. This CDR3 reads CASSFIAGAVQETQYF. CDR3 in DNA: TGTGCCAGTAGTTTCATAGCGGGAGCGGTACAAGAGACCCAGTACTTC.

In its sample, this clone was seen once. J is TRBJ2-1 and V is TRBV7-8; 11 nucleotides align to TRBD1. This CDR3 spans 16 amino acids. Trimming at V came to 5 bases and at J to 5 bases, leaving 8 bases not matched to a gene. The V gene's germline CDR1 is SGHVS and CDR2 FQNEAQ. CDR3 bases: TGTGCCAGCAGCCCCGGCAGGGGACAGGGGGACAATGAGCAGTTCTTC. This codes for CASSPGRGQGDNEQFF.

The chain uses TRBV5-1 and TRBJ2-1, with TRBD1 identical over 11 bases. The CDR3 is made up of 16 amino acids. The trim removed 4 bases at V and 6 bases at J, leaving 9 bases unmatched. CDR1 and CDR2 from the germline V gene are SGHRS and YFSETQ. The CDR3 protein is CASSPPRGTGGNEQFF. CDR3 DNA sequence: TGCGCCAGCAGCCCGCCCCGGGGGACAGGGGGCAATGAGCAGTTCTTC.

The chain employs TRBV30 and TRBJ1-6; possibly TRBD1 for D (5 bases). The CDR3 extends over 17 amino acids. The germline V and J ends were trimmed by 0 bases and 6 bases, with 18 bases remaining between them. Germline-derived CDR1 and CDR2 are GTSNPN and SVGIG (reference sequence). CDR3 amino acids: CAWSVRSSTDLNSPLHF. CDR3 DNA sequence: TGTGCCTGGAGTGTACGATCTTCGACAGACCTTAATTCACCCCTCCACTTT. Using reference TRBV30 and TRBJ1-6 for the parts outside the CDR3, the full variable domain is SQTIHQWPATLVQPVGSPLSLECTVEGTSNPNLYWYRQAAGRGLQLLFYSVGIGQISSEVPQNLSASRPQDRQFILSSKKLLLSDSGFYLCAWSVRSSTDLNSPLHFGNGTRLTVT.

The V call is TRBV4-1, the J call TRBJ1-2; no clear D gene. V was shortened by 3 bases and J by 2 bases, with 13 bases between the two germline ends. CDR3 size: 15 residues. Germline V gene sequence: CDR1 MGHRA, CDR2 YSYEKL. CDR3 coding DNA: TGCGCCAGCAGCCACAAGGGAGAGAGCAACTATGGCTACACCTTC. Translation: CASSHKGESNYGYTF.

In its sample, this clone was seen a few times. The chain is built from TRBV27 and TRBJ2-1; possible D gene TRBD2, 6 bases. Germline CDR1 MNHEY, CDR2 SMNVEV (reference sequence). The CDR3 extends over 15 amino acids. V was shortened by 0 bases and J by 14 bases, with 20 bases between the two germline ends. The CDR3: CASSLSRTNPLREFF. CDR3 sequence (DNA): TGTGCCAGCAGTTTATCCCGGACTAATCCCCTGCGGGAGTTCTTC.

The chain joins TRBV28 to TRBJ1-3, with TRBD1 matching over 10 bases. After removal of 3 bases from V and 0 bases from J, the junction contained 2 bases not matched to a gene. From germline, CDR1 is MDHEN and CDR2 SYDVKM. The CDR3 sequence is 16 residues long. The CDR3 region has the DNA TGTGCCAGCAGTTTGACAGGGGGCAGCTCTGGAAACACCATATATTTT. Its translation is CASSLTGGSSGNTIYF.

This chain uses TRBV11-2 with TRBJ1-2; the D gene is possibly TRBD1 (6 bases). The length of the CDR3 is 17 residues. Germline V gene lookup returns CDR1 SGHAT and CDR2 FQNNGV. V gave up 0 bases and J gave up 5 bases, with 19 bases separating them. CDR3 sequence: CASSLDTDSVLGYGYTF. Written as DNA, the CDR3 is TGTGCCAGCAGCTTAGATACGGACAGCGTGCTCGGTTATGGCTACACCTTC.

V gene TRBV5-8 combines with J gene TRBJ2-3; possibly TRBD1 for D (6 bases). CDR3 length: 13 residues. The V gene's germline CDR1 is SGHTS and CDR2 YDEGEE. Trimming stripped 5 bases from V and 7 bases from J, with 14 bases between. CDR3 loop: CASRYSRGHTQYF. The CDR3 bases are TGTGCCAGCAGGTACTCCAGGGGACATACGCAGTATTTT.

This chain joins TRBV5-4 and TRBJ2-3; 11 bases fit TRBD2. Germline CDR1 SGHNT, CDR2 YYREEE (reference sequence). J gave up 3 bases and V 1 base, and 1 base lay outside the gene matches. The CDR3 spans 15 residues. The CDR3 nucleotides read TGTGCCAGCAGCTTGACTAGCGGGGGAACAGATACGCAGTATTTT. Protein: CASSLTSGGTDTQYF.

The rearrangement links TRBV28 to TRBJ1-5; D uncertain. V lost 4 bases and J 2 bases, leaving 15 bases between the germline ends. In germline, CDR1 is MDHEN, CDR2 SYDVKM. The CDR3 is 16 amino acids. The CDR3, as DNA: TGTGCCAGCAGTTCCCAGCGAGGGAGGCGCAATCAGCCCCAGCATTTT. Residues: CASSSQRGRRNQPQHF. Looking up the rest from reference TRBV28 and TRBJ1-5 gives the full variable domain: DVKVTQSSRYLVKRTGEKVFLECVQDMDHENMFWYRQDPGLGLRLIYFSYDVKMKEKGDIPEGYSVSREKKERFSLILESASTNQTSMYLCASSSQRGRRNQPQHFGDGTRLSIL.

The CDR3 here is CASSLRQGANYGYTF. In nucleotides, the CDR3 is TGCGCCAGCAGCCTCCGACAGGGGGCTAACTATGGCTACACCTTC. The V gene is TRBV4-3, the J gene TRBJ1-2; 9 bases match TRBD1. The ends lost 4 bases at V and 0 bases at J; junction bases unmatched: 3. The CDR3 is 15 residues long. Germline CDR1 is LGHNA and CDR2 is YSLEER.

The V and J genes are TRBV4-1 and TRBJ2-5, with D possibly TRBD1 on 6 matching bases. In germline, CDR1 is MGHRA, CDR2 YSYEKL. V gave up 3 bases and J gave up 5 bases, with 13 bases separating them. The CDR3 covers 14 residues. The CDR3 coding sequence is TGCGCCAGCAGCCACAGGGGTACCGTGGAGACCCAGTACTTC. Residues: CASSHRGTVETQYF.

A word on this clone: Relative to the germline gene, one junction end is altered; a read error may explain this. The chain is built from TRBV19 and TRBJ1-2; D uncertain. This CDR3 comprises 11 residues. Germline CDR1 reads LNHDA; CDR2 reads SQIVND (reference sequence). This CDR3 is CAASSGRAENF. CDR3 bases: TGTGCCGCCAGTAGCGGGCGGGCAGAGAACTTC.

The chain recombines TRBV2 with TRBJ2-7, with TRBD2 as a possible D gene (5 bases). Germline CDR1 and CDR2: SNHLY and FYNNEI. CDR3 length equals 13 residues. V lost 6 bases and J lost 10, with 19 bases in between. The chain's CDR3 is CASRGYGVGHQYF. The CDR3 DNA reads as TGTGCCAGCAGGGGATACGGGGTAGGGCACCAGTACTTC.

The chain recombines TRBV28 with TRBJ1-1; 9 bases are shared with TRBD1. J gave up 4 bases and V 8 bases, and 20 bases lay outside the gene matches. The length of the CDR3 is 18 residues. Per the germline V gene, CDR1 is MDHEN and CDR2 is SYDVKM. CDR3 loop: CASGLRPYETGGATEAFF. In DNA form, the CDR3 reads TGTGCCAGCGGGTTACGTCCGTATGAAACAGGGGGCGCCACTGAAGCTTTCTTT.

J is TRBJ2-7 and V is TRBV6-1, with D possibly TRBD1 on 6 matching bases. This CDR3 region has 15 residues. V dropped 1 base and J dropped 0 bases, with 10 bases sitting between them. Germline V gene sequence: CDR1 MNHNS, CDR2 SASEGT. DNA of the CDR3: TGTGCCAGCAGTGAAGGGACAGACCCCTCCTACGAGCAGTACGTC. Amino acid sequence: CASSEGTDPSYEQYV.

This chain joins TRBV4-1 and TRBJ2-5, with D possibly being TRBD1 (5 bases). The length of the CDR3 is 15 residues. Germline CDR1 is MGHRA and CDR2 is YSYEKL. V was trimmed by 6 bases and J by 7 bases, leaving 21 bases between them. The CDR3 sequence is CASRLAGDHRLTQYF. The CDR3 DNA follows: TGCGCCAGCAGACTCGCAGGAGATCACAGGCTGACCCAGTACTTC.

V gene TRBV10-3 combines with J gene TRBJ2-1; tentatively, D is TRBD1 (6 bases). This CDR3 spans 16 amino acids. Germline V lookup: CDR1 ENHRY, CDR2 SYGVKD. V was pared by 0 bases and J by 2 bases, with 11 bases between. The CDR3 spells CAISESAPGAYNEQFF. The CDR3 DNA reads TGTGCCATCAGTGAGTCAGCCCCAGGGGCCTACAATGAGCAGTTCTTC.